The next 8 T cell receptor beta chains were all read from a single sample in a study of blood T cells in healthy people across ages. A J-beta primer mix and a sample-barcoded 5' primer were used in a second PCR of about 6 to 12 cycles. TCRdb called the 5' RACE reads again in MiXCR, with one record for every CDR3 protein. The sample includes some 860,000 distinct CDR3 sequences, about 61% of them seen just once. Sequencing was performed on blood. These receptors were collected from a man between 40 and 49 years old in good health.

This clonotype turned up a few times. This sequence joins TRBV3-1 and TRBJ2-6; tentative D call: TRBD1 (6 bases). The V and J ends lost 0 bases and 7 bases respectively, with 13 bases between them. Germline assignment: CDR1 LGHDT and CDR2 YNNKEL (reference sequence). The CDR3 sequence is 16 residues long. For the CDR3, the DNA is TGTGCCAGCAGCCAAGAAACAGGGTCCTCCGCCAACGTCCTGACTTTC. This codes for CASSQETGSSANVLTF.

Only one count was recorded for this clonotype. The gene calls are TRBV4-1 and TRBJ2-6; 8 nucleotides agree with TRBD1. In germline, CDR1 is MGHRA, CDR2 YSYEKL. The V gene end was trimmed by 3 bases and the J gene end by 0 bases; junction bases not matched to a gene: 1. This CDR3 is 16 amino acids long. The CDR3 DNA is TGCGCCAGCAGCCAGACAGGGGCCTCTGGGGCCAACGTCCTGACTTTC. Amino acid sequence: CASSQTGASGANVLTF.

The gene calls are TRBV27 and TRBJ2-3; D assignment may be TRBD1 or TRBD2 (6 bases each). Looked up from germline, CDR1 is MNHEY and CDR2 is SMNVEV (reference sequence). CDR3 length: 15 residues. Trimming shortened V by 2 bases and J by 3 bases, and 12 bases separated the two germline ends. CDR3 in DNA: TGTGCCAGCAGTTTAATCCGGGGGCGAACAGATACGCAGTATTTT. Its protein product is CASSLIRGRTDTQYF.

In DNA, the CDR3 is TGCGCCAGCAGCACTCCTAGCGGGGGGGCCGTCGATGAGCAGTTCTTC. This codes for CASSTPSGGAVDEQFF. The chain is built from TRBV5-1 and TRBJ2-1; 12 nucleotides align to TRBD2. Germline trimming cut 4 bases from V and 8 bases from J; bases unmatched to any gene: 10. The CDR3 is made up of 16 amino acids. The germline V gene encodes CDR1 SGHRS and CDR2 YFSETQ. Based on the CDR3 plus reference TRBV5-1 and TRBJ2-1, the full variable domain is KAGVTQTPRYLIKTRGQQVTLSCSPISGHRSVSWYQQTPGQGLQFLFEYFSETQRNKGNFPGRFSGRQFSNSRSEMNVSTLELGDSALYLCASSTPSGGAVDEQFFGPGTRLTVL.

The table lists this clonotype with a few counts. The chain joins TRBV20-1 to TRBJ2-5; a weak D match, TRBD1 (6 bases). The CDR3 is made up of 14 amino acids. Trimming stripped 2 bases from V and 2 bases from J, with 12 bases between. CDR1 and CDR2 (germline): DFQATT, SNEGSKA (reference sequence). CDR3 in amino acids: CSARSYREQETQYF. The CDR3 bases are TGCAGTGCTAGATCCTACAGGGAGCAAGAGACCCAGTACTTC.

The chain uses TRBV4-2 and TRBJ2-3; 15 bases fit TRBD2. The V segment lost 0 bases and the J segment 7 bases; nucleotides outside the gene matches: 8. The germline V gene has CDR1 LGHNA and CDR2 YNFKEQ. This CDR3 contains 18 residues. DNA of the CDR3: TGTGCCAGCAGCCAAGATCCCCGGACTAGCGGGGGGGCTTATACGCAGTATTTT. It specifies CASSQDPRTSGGAYTQYF.

This clonotype was detected many times. Here the CDR3 DNA reads TGCGCCAGCAGCTTCGCGACGGCCTCGGAGACCCAGTACTTC. It is translated as CASSFATASETQYF. The V gene is TRBV5-1, the J gene TRBJ2-5; D unclear. The length of the CDR3 is 14 residues. Germline values: CDR1 SGHRS, CDR2 YFSETQ. With 2 bases removed from V and 5 bases from J, the gap between germline ends came to 13 bases.

This clonotype was observed a few times. The chain employs TRBV20-1 and TRBJ2-3; TRBD1 aligns across 9 bases. The junction had 9 bases not matched to a gene; V was cut back by 2 bases and J by 0 bases. Germline CDR1 DFQATT, CDR2 SNEGSKA (reference sequence). CDR3 length: 17 amino acids. As DNA, the CDR3 is TGCAGTGCTAGACTGATGCGGGACAGGGCTAGCACAGATACGCAGTATTTT. This translates into CSARLMRDRASTDTQYF.